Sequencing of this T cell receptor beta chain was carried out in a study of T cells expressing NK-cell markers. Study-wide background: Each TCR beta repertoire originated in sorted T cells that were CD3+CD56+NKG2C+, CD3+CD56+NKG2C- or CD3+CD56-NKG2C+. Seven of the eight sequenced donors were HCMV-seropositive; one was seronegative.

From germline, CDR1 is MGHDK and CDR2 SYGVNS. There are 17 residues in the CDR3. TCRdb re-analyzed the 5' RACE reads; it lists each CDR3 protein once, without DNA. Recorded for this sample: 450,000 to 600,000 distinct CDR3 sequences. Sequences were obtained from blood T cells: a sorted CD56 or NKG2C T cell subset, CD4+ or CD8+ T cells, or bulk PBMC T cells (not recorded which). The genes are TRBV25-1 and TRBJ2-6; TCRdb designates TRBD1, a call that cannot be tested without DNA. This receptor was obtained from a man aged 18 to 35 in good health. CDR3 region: CASSPGNPYSGANVLTF.